This TCR beta chain was sequenced in a study of blood T cell repertoires in COVID-19. This table comes from immunoSEQ multiplex PCR, and its TCRdb copy is limited to in-frame clones, with some not included. In the table there are 71,000 or so clones, roughly 80% of which are singletons. The germline V and J ends were trimmed by 3 bases and 6 bases, with 11 bases remaining between them. The CDR3 spans 12 residues. Germline V gene sequence: CDR1 GTSNPN, CDR2 SVGIG (reference sequence). This clone occurred a few times. This chain uses TRBV30 with TRBJ1-1; weak D call: TRBD1 (5 bases). The sequencing sample was made of peripheral blood. The TCR comes from a man in his 70s with acute or convalescent COVID-19. The CDR3: CAWSPRVPEAFF. The CDR3 nucleotides are TGTGCCTGGAGCCCCAGGGTTCCTGAAGCTTTCTTT.